This T cell receptor beta chain was identified in a study of T cell responses to AZD1222 COVID-19 vaccine. Losses at the gene ends were 4 bases for V and 4 bases for J; bases not matched to a gene: 6. The germline V gene has CDR1 MNHEY and CDR2 SVGEGT. The CDR3 has 16 amino acids. Some clones are missing from TCRdb's copy, which holds only in-frame ones; the method was immunoSEQ multiplex PCR. The sample lists 95,000 to 150,000 clones, 92% occurring once. Sequenced material: peripheral blood, taken on day 0 of AZD1222 vaccination. This clonotype was obtained from an adult in good health. J is TRBJ2-7 and V is TRBV6-2 or TRBV6-3; TRBD2 agrees at 14 bases. The CDR3 DNA is TGTGCCAGCAGTTCCTCGGGACTAGCGGGAGCTTACGAGCAGTACTTC. Amino acids: CASSSSGLAGAYEQYF.